This T cell receptor beta chain was identified in a study of OX40 agonist ivuxolimab in advanced cancers. Study-wide background: Patients achieving partial responses numbered three: one hepatocellular carcinoma case and two cutaneous melanoma cases. General study points: Expansion of clones was among the lowest in partial responders at 0.1-3.0 mg/kg. Blood T cells, both CD4+ and CD8+, expanded clonally by week 6 at 0.1 to 3.0 mg/kg.

Measured with immunoSEQ multiplex PCR; TCRdb has only the in-frame clones, and not every one. The sample lists 70,000 to 90,000 clones; more than 80% were seen once. V lost 1 base to trimming and J lost 11 bases, with 18 bases between them. Germline V gene sequence: CDR1 SEHNR, CDR2 FQNEAQ (reference sequence). This CDR3 contains 15 residues. A note on this clone: Its target is not known.

This clonotype was sampled from an adult with an advanced solid tumor such as melanoma, head and neck, liver or kidney cancer. Material: CD4+ or CD8+ T cells sorted from blood, obtained in a trial of the OX40 agonist ivuxolimab. The chain recombines TRBV7-9 with TRBJ1-5; tentatively, D is TRBD1 (5 bases). The CDR3 DNA follows: TGTGCCAGCAGCTTAGGGGCAGGGACGCTGCGGTCCCAGCATTTT. As protein: CASSLGAGTLRSQHF. Combining the CDR3 with reference TRBV7-9 and TRBJ1-5 gives the whole variable domain DTGVSQNPRHKITKRGQNVTFRCDPISEHNRLYWYRQTLGQGPEFLTYFQNEAQLEKSRLLSDRFSAERPKGSFSTLEIQRTEQGDSAMYLCASSLGAGTLRSQHFGDGTRLSIL.